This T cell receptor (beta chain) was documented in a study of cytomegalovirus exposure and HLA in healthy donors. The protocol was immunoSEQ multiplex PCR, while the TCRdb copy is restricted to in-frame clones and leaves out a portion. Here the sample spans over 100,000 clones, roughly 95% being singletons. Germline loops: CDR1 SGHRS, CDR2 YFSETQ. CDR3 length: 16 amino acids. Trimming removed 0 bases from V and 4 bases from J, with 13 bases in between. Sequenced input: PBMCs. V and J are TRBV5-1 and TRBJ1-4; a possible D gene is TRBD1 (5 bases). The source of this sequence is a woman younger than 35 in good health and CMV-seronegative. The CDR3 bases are TGCGCCAGCAGCTTGGGGCCAGGGAATATTAATGAAAAACTGTTTTTT. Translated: CASSLGPGNINEKLFF. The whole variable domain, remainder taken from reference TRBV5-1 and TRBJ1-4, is KAGVTQTPRYLIKTRGQQVTLSCSPISGHRSVSWYQQTPGQGLQFLFEYFSETQRNKGNFPGRFSGRQFSNSRSEMNVSTLELGDSALYLCASSLGPGNINEKLFFGSGTQLSVL.